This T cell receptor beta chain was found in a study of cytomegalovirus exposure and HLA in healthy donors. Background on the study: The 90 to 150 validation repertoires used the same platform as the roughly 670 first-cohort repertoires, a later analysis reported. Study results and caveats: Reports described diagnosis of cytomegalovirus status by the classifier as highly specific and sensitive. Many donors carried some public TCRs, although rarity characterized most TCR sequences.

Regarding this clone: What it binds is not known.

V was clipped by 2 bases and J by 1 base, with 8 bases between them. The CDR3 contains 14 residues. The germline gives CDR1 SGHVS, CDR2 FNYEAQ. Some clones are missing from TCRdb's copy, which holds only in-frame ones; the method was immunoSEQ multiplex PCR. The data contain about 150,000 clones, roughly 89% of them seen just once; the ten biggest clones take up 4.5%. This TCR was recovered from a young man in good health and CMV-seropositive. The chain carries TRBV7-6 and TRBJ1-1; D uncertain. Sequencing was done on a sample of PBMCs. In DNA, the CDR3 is TGTGCCAGCAGCTTAAAAGCGGGGAACACTGAAGCTTTCTTT. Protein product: CASSLKAGNTEAFF.